This entry lists 32 T cell receptor beta chains sequenced from one sample in a study of Ad26.COV2.S vaccination and SARS-CoV-2 variants. The protocol was immunoSEQ multiplex PCR, while the TCRdb copy is restricted to in-frame clones and leaves out a portion. The sample yields a few hundred thousand clones, over 75% seen once. This sample's treatment: 15 to 20 received Ad26.COV2.S at low or high dose, single or two shots; about 5 received placebo; per-sample allocation not given. Specimen acquisition occurred on day 63 following the initial vaccine or placebo injection. The sample consisted of peripheral blood, taken in a trial of Ad26.COV2.S vaccine versus placebo. The receptors derive from a person between 18 and 59 years old who received the Ad26.COV2.S COVID-19 vaccine or a placebo.

J is TRBJ2-5 and V is TRBV14; D is perhaps TRBD1 (6 bases). Trimming cost V 4 bases and J 3 bases, with 12 bases left between them. In germline, CDR1 is SGHDN, CDR2 FVKESK. There are 14 residues in the CDR3. The CDR3 spells CASSLSGAEETQYF. The CDR3 coding sequence is TGTGCCAGCAGCCTTTCAGGGGCCGAAGAGACCCAGTACTTC.

The chain joins TRBV5-6 to TRBJ2-3, with D unresolved. There are 14 residues in the CDR3. Trimming stripped 4 bases from V and 2 bases from J, with 11 bases between. Looked up from germline, CDR1 is SGHDT and CDR2 is YYEEEE. The CDR3 region has the DNA TGTGCCAGCAGCGAAGGACGGTTCACAGATACGCAGTATTTT. This codes for CASSEGRFTDTQYF.

The chain has TRBV29-1 and TRBJ2-1; the match to TRBD2 covers 12 bases. Germline trimming cut 2 bases from V and 2 bases from J; bases unmatched to any gene: 10. Per the germline V gene, CDR1 is SQVTM and CDR2 is ANQGSEA. The CDR3 runs to 18 residues. CDR3 protein: CSVESEGGLAGTYNEQFF. The CDR3 nucleotides are TGCAGCGTTGAAAGTGAGGGAGGACTAGCGGGGACCTACAATGAGCAGTTCTTC.

V usage is TRBV9 and J usage is TRBJ2-5, with 10 positions matching TRBD2. Trimming cost V 2 bases and J 5 bases; bases outside gene matches: 6. The germline V gene encodes CDR1 SGDLS and CDR2 YYNGEE. This CDR3 is 15 amino acids long. As DNA, the CDR3 is TGTGCCAGCAGCGTCCTAGCGGGAGAGGTTGAGACCCAGTACTTC. Its protein is CASSVLAGEVETQYF.

The gene calls are TRBV11-1 and TRBJ2-7; D may be TRBD2 (5 bases). Germline V CDR1 and CDR2: SGHAT, FQDESV (reference sequence). Trimming shortened V by 6 bases and J by 3 bases, and 15 bases separated the two germline ends. The CDR3 is made up of 14 amino acids. CDR3 sequence: CASRGFREGYEQYF. For the CDR3, the DNA is TGTGCCAGCAGGGGGTTCCGGGAAGGCTACGAGCAGTACTTC.

The chain couples TRBV7-2 to TRBJ2-7; no reliable D call. V lost 2 bases and J 3 bases, leaving 2 bases between the germline ends. CDR3 length equals 11 residues. Germline CDR1 SGHTA, CDR2 FQGNSA. The CDR3 here is CASSLSYEQYF. Written as DNA, the CDR3 is TGTGCCAGCAGCTTAAGCTACGAGCAGTACTTC.

The chain uses TRBV5-4 and TRBJ2-5; TRBD2 is a possible D gene (6 bases). V was trimmed by 4 bases and J by 7 bases, leaving 20 bases between them. The CDR3 runs 15 residues. The germline CDR1 and CDR2 sequences are SGHNT and YYREEE (reference sequence). The CDR3, as DNA: TGTGCCAGCAGCGGAGGGCTAGCCGCTTCCGGGACCCAGTACTTC. Translating it yields CASSGGLAASGTQYF.

This rearrangement joins TRBV3-1 (or the pseudogene TRBV3-2) to TRBJ1-4; no clear D gene. CDR1 is LGHDT, CDR2 YNNKEL, per germline (reference sequence). The germline V and J ends were trimmed by 4 bases and 6 bases, with 12 bases remaining between them. This CDR3 is 14 amino acids long. CDR3 amino acids: CASSPPGSDEKLFF. The CDR3 coding sequence is TGTGCCAGCAGCCCCCCGGGCAGCGATGAAAAACTGTTTTTT.

This chain links TRBV11-2 with TRBJ1-1, with no clear D. Germline CDR1 and CDR2: SGHAT and FQNNGV. The CDR3 consists of 14 residues. With 3 bases removed from V and 4 bases from J, the gap between germline ends came to 12 bases. CDR3 region: CASSFYRLSTEAFF. DNA of the CDR3: TGTGCCAGCAGCTTCTACCGCCTAAGCACTGAAGCTTTCTTT. Full variable domain (remainder filled in from reference TRBV11-2 and TRBJ1-1): EAGVAQSPRYKIIEKRQSVAFWCNPISGHATLYWYQQILGQGPKLLIQFQNNGVVDDSQLPKDRFSAERLKGVDSTLKIQPAKLEDSAVYLCASSFYRLSTEAFFGQGTRLTVV.

This chain uses TRBV9 with TRBJ1-2, with 8 bases fitting TRBD1. This CDR3 has 13 amino acids. Germline V gene data show CDR1 as SGDLS and CDR2 as YYNGEE. The V and J ends lost 3 bases and 6 bases, in that order; junction bases with no gene match: 4. The CDR3 DNA is TGTGCCAGCAGCGCAGGGGGCGGTGATGGCTACACCTTC. Translated, it gives CASSAGGGDGYTF.

This clone is a singleton in its sample. The V gene is TRBV7-2, the J gene TRBJ2-1; D ambiguous. V lost 1 base and J 3 bases, leaving 10 bases between the germline ends. Germline assignment: CDR1 SGHTA and CDR2 FQGNSA. The CDR3 totals 15 residues. The chain's CDR3 is CASSLDRDNYNEQFF. The CDR3 region has the DNA TGTGCCAGCAGCTTAGATCGTGACAACTACAATGAGCAGTTCTTC.

The CDR3 loop reads CASSDSLQPQHF. Written as DNA, the CDR3 is TGTGCCAGCAGTGACAGCCTACAGCCCCAGCATTTT. The gene calls are TRBV2 and TRBJ1-5; D not certain. Deletions cut 3 bases from V and 7 bases from J, with 7 bases between. Germline CDR1 SNHLY, CDR2 FYNNEI. The CDR3 has 12 amino acids.

The V call is TRBV3-1 (or the pseudogene TRBV3-2), the J call TRBJ2-3; D may be TRBD1 or TRBD2 (5 bases each). CDR1 and CDR2 from the germline V gene are LGHDT and YNNKEL (reference sequence). This CDR3 contains 10 residues. V was pared by 8 bases and J by 6 bases, with 6 bases between. The CDR3 is CASGTDTQYF. The CDR3 DNA follows: TGTGCCAGCGGGACGGATACGCAGTATTTT.

The gene calls are TRBV3-1 (or the pseudogene TRBV3-2) and TRBJ1-5; possibly TRBD1 for D (5 bases). Germline V gene sequence: CDR1 LGHDT, CDR2 YNNKEL (reference sequence). The CDR3 totals 17 residues. Trimming removed 3 bases at V and 0 bases at J, with 15 bases between. This CDR3 is CASSHPAGDYSNQPQHF. As DNA, the CDR3 is TGTGCCAGCAGCCACCCCGCTGGGGACTATAGCAATCAGCCCCAGCATTTT.

The chain employs TRBV5-4 and TRBJ2-7, with D perhaps TRBD2 (6 bases). The germline V gene encodes CDR1 SGHNT and CDR2 YYREEE (reference sequence). This CDR3 spans 13 amino acids. The ends were cut back, 4 bases at V and 0 bases at J, with 8 bases in the middle. The CDR3, as DNA: TGTGCCAGCAGCGGGCGGGACTCCTACGAGCAGTACTTC. Residues: CASSGRDSYEQYF.

This chain links TRBV30 with TRBJ2-1; a possible D gene is TRBD2 (6 bases). The CDR3 contains 12 residues. Looked up from germline, CDR1 is GTSNPN and CDR2 is SVGIG (reference sequence). V lost 2 bases to trimming and J lost 9 bases, with 11 bases between them. The CDR3 nucleotides read TGTGCCTGGAGTCCACTAGCTGGTGAGCAGTTCTTC. Encoded protein: CAWSPLAGEQFF.

The chain links TRBV2 to TRBJ2-7; the D is unclear. CDR1 is SNHLY and CDR2 is FYNNEI in the germline V gene. The CDR3 is made up of 14 amino acids. With 5 bases removed from V and 1 base from J, the gap between germline ends came to 12 bases. The chain's CDR3 is CASSPSAFSYEQYF. CDR3 bases: TGTGCCAGCAGTCCCTCCGCGTTTTCCTACGAGCAGTACTTC. Variable domain in full (rest from reference TRBV2 and TRBJ2-7): EPEVTQTPSHQVTQMGQEVILRCVPISNHLYFYWYRQILGQKVEFLVSFYNNEISEKSEIFDDQFSVERPDGSNFTLKIRSTKLEDSAMYFCASSPSAFSYEQYFGPGTRLTVT.

This clone was seen once. The chain joins TRBV29-1 to TRBJ2-5; D tentatively reads TRBD1 or TRBD2 (6 bases each). The CDR3 runs to 13 residues. From germline, CDR1 is SQVTM and CDR2 ANQGSEA. V was clipped by 3 bases and J by 5 bases, with 13 bases between them. The CDR3 region is CSVDEEGGETQYF. The DNA for the CDR3 is TGCAGCGTTGATGAGGAAGGGGGGGAGACCCAGTACTTC.

The chain employs TRBV11-2 and TRBJ2-2; D may match TRBD1 or TRBD2 (5 bases each). The CDR3 is 15 residues long. CDR1 and CDR2 (germline): SGHAT, FQNNGV. V was pared by 0 bases and J by 2 bases, with 7 bases between. CDR3 in DNA: TGTGCCAGCAGCTTAGAGGGGGAAAACACCGGGGAGCTGTTTTTT. It encodes CASSLEGENTGELFF.

The V and J genes are TRBV9 and TRBJ2-2, with unresolved D. The CDR3 consists of 15 residues. With 0 bases removed from V and 4 bases from J, the gap between germline ends came to 10 bases. The V gene's germline CDR1 is SGDLS and CDR2 YYNGEE. Written as DNA, the CDR3 is TGTGCCAGCAGCGTAGAGGCAGGCTCCACCGGGGAGCTGTTTTTT. This codes for CASSVEAGSTGELFF.

This chain uses TRBV2 with TRBJ1-5; TRBD1 matches 8 bases. The V and J ends lost 3 bases and 2 bases, in that order; junction bases with no gene match: 3. CDR1 and CDR2 (germline): SNHLY, FYNNEI. This CDR3 has 15 residues. CDR3 in amino acids: CASSDDRGRNQPQHF. For the CDR3, the DNA is TGTGCCAGCAGTGACGACAGGGGCCGCAATCAGCCCCAGCATTTT.

Of note for this clone: Compared with germline, one end of the junction differs, possibly owing to a read error. V gene TRBV30 combines with J gene TRBJ1-4; TRBD1 is a possible D gene (5 bases). Germline CDR1 reads GTSNPN; CDR2 reads SVGIG (reference sequence). This CDR3 region has 17 residues. CDR3 bases: TGTGCCTGGAGTGTACATGGGCTGACGGACAATAATGAAAACCTGTTTTTT. It translates to CAWSVHGLTDNNENLFF.

As concerns this clone: A much bigger clone sits one base away, suggesting this may be a read error. The chain is built from TRBV6-6 and TRBJ2-7; unclear D gene. This CDR3 region has 10 residues. The germline V and J ends were trimmed by 5 bases and 3 bases, with 2 bases remaining between them. Per the germline V gene, CDR1 is MNHNY and CDR2 is SVGAGI (reference sequence). The CDR3 DNA sequence: TGTGCCAGCAGTGACTACGAGCAGTACTTC. Translating gives CASSDYEQYF.

This clone was seen a few times. The chain has TRBV21-1 and TRBJ2-7. TRBV21-1 is a documented pseudogene. The CDR3 runs to 17 residues. The DNA of the CDR3 is TGTGCCAGCAGCAAAGGGCGGGCTGAGGCAGGGTCCTACGAGCAGTACTTC. This sequence encodes CASSKGRAEAGSYEQYF.

The V call is TRBV5-1, the J call TRBJ2-1, with D possibly TRBD2 on 6 matching bases. Trimming pared 1 base from V and 8 bases from J, leaving 13 bases between. CDR1 is SGHRS and CDR2 is YFSETQ in the germline V gene. CDR3 length: 14 residues. CDR3 residues: CASSLLGSGHEQFF. CDR3 sequence (DNA): TGCGCCAGCAGCTTGTTAGGGAGCGGGCATGAGCAGTTCTTC.

The chain joins TRBV14 to TRBJ2-3, with TRBD2 matching over 7 bases. The ends lost 1 base at V and 4 bases at J; junction bases unmatched: 8. Germline CDR1 SGHDN, CDR2 FVKESK. The CDR3 has 16 amino acids. The CDR3 sequence: CASSQGPAGVADTQYF. The DNA for the CDR3 is TGTGCCAGCAGCCAAGGGCCTGCGGGAGTGGCAGATACGCAGTATTTT.

The chain joins TRBV12-3 or TRBV12-4 to TRBJ2-7; 8 bases agree with TRBD2. The CDR3 has 13 residues. After removal of 8 bases from V and 2 bases from J, the junction contained 5 bases not matched to a gene. CDR3 in DNA: TGTGCCAGCGGGGTGCGGGGGGCCTACGAGCAGTACTTC. Amino acids: CASGVRGAYEQYF.

This clone occurred a few times. This chain connects TRBV2 to TRBJ1-1; D not resolved. From germline, CDR1 is SNHLY and CDR2 FYNNEI. The CDR3 is made up of 16 amino acids. V lost 3 bases to trimming and J lost 1 base, with 15 bases between them. CDR3 DNA sequence: TGTGCCAGCAGTGATCTTAGAACCTACGGGAACACTGAAGCTTTCTTT. Translated, it gives CASSDLRTYGNTEAFF.

The chain joins TRBV19 to TRBJ1-5, with unresolved D. With 6 bases removed from V and 4 bases from J, the gap between germline ends came to 7 bases. Germline loops: CDR1 LNHDA, CDR2 SQIVND (reference sequence). The CDR3 is 12 amino acids. The CDR3 reads CASSGLNQPQHF. As DNA, the CDR3 is TGTGCCAGTAGCGGGTTGAATCAGCCCCAGCATTTT.

The chain links TRBV7-9 to TRBJ2-2; tentatively, D is TRBD1 (5 bases). The CDR3 loop spans 16 amino acids. The germline V gene encodes CDR1 SEHNR and CDR2 FQNEAQ (reference sequence). Trimming stripped 2 bases from V and 3 bases from J, with 13 bases between. The CDR3 loop reads CASSLLQGLDTGELFF. CDR3 coding DNA: TGTGCCAGCAGCTTACTTCAGGGTTTGGACACCGGGGAGCTGTTTTTT.

This clone was counted a single time. V is TRBV21-1 and J is TRBJ2-1; TRBD2, as called in the table, went unchecked against the DNA. TRBV21-1 is a pseudogene segment. There are 17 residues in the CDR3. CDR3 nucleotide sequence: TGTGCCAGCAGCAAAGCGCTCTCACTAGCGGAATACAATGAGCAGTTCTTC. It is translated as CASSKALSLAEYNEQFF.

This clone was detected only a few times. The chain is built from TRBV11-2 and TRBJ2-7; 7 nucleotides match TRBD2. The CDR3 is made up of 16 amino acids. Germline V gene sequence: CDR1 SGHAT, CDR2 FQNNGV. The V gene end was trimmed by 5 bases and the J gene end by 2 bases; junction bases not matched to a gene: 12. The CDR3 nucleotides read TGTGCCAGCAGCACCGCGGGGGAGCGGGTAACCTACGAGCAGTACTTC. The encoded protein is CASSTAGERVTYEQYF.